These 19 T cell receptor beta chains were all obtained from the same sample, sequenced in a study of cytomegalovirus exposure and HLA in healthy donors. PCR was performed using 60 Vbeta and 13 Jbeta primers. Assay used: immunoSEQ multiplex PCR; TCRdb lists only in-frame clones, some missing. The sample has approximately 170,000 clones, about 80% seen once. Sequenced: PBMCs. These receptors were taken from a man aged 18 to 35 in good health and CMV-seropositive.

This clone was observed once. The gene calls are TRBV18 and TRBJ2-1, with 8 bases identical to TRBD1. V shed 8 bases and J 2 bases; nucleotides not matched to a gene: 14. Germline V gene sequence: CDR1 KGHSH, CDR2 LQKENI. This CDR3 is built from 17 residues. The CDR3 protein is CASAPGTGNVPYNEQFF. As DNA, the CDR3 is TGTGCCAGCGCCCCCGGGACAGGTAATGTCCCCTACAATGAGCAGTTCTTC.

The CDR3 bases are TGTGCCAGCAGACTTTTACCGGGACAGGGCGATCAGCCCCAGCATTTT. It translates to CASRLLPGQGDQPQHF. V usage is TRBV6-6 and J usage is TRBJ1-5; TRBD1 aligns across 9 bases. Germline CDR1 is MNHNY and CDR2 is SVGAGI (reference sequence). V was clipped by 6 bases and J by 5 bases; unmatched bases: 11. The CDR3 length is 16 residues.

The J gene is TRBJ2-1, the V gene TRBV27; D remains unclear. This CDR3 contains 13 residues. Trimming cost V 5 bases and J 4 bases, with 9 bases left between them. The germline gives CDR1 MNHEY, CDR2 SMNVEV (reference sequence). The CDR3 DNA sequence: TGTGCCAGCAGTCCGACGGGTTACAATGAGCAGTTCTTC. Protein product: CASSPTGYNEQFF.

V and J are TRBV2 and TRBJ2-1; D call uncertain. The length of the CDR3 is 12 residues. V gave up 4 bases and J gave up 4 bases, with 5 bases separating them. Germline V lookup: CDR1 SNHLY, CDR2 FYNNEI. This chain's CDR3 is CASSGEYNEQFF. CDR3 coding DNA: TGTGCCAGCAGTGGCGAGTACAATGAGCAGTTCTTC.

V is TRBV30 and J is TRBJ1-5; possibly TRBD1 for D (5 bases). Germline CDR1 and CDR2: GTSNPN and SVGIG (reference sequence). V was shortened by 0 bases and J by 1 base, with 7 bases between the two germline ends. The CDR3 consists of 14 residues. CDR3 in amino acids: CAWSVGGSNQPQHF. The CDR3 region has the DNA TGTGCCTGGAGTGTGGGGGGAAGCAATCAGCCCCAGCATTTT.

The chain couples TRBV4-1 to TRBJ2-5; perhaps TRBD1 as D (5 bases). The J call may be mistaken, given a closer DNA end match to TRBJ2-7. CDR1 and CDR2 from the germline V gene are MGHRA and YSYEKL. CDR3 length: 15 residues. The CDR3 loop is CASSQLLTASYEQYF. For the CDR3, the DNA is TGCGCCAGCAGCCAACTTTTGACAGCGTCCTACGAGCAGTACTTC.

V and J are TRBV4-2 and TRBJ2-2; 7 bases align to TRBD1. V shed 3 bases and J 5 bases; nucleotides not matched to a gene: 3. The CDR3 runs to 14 residues. Germline loops: CDR1 LGHNA, CDR2 YNFKEQ. CDR3: CASSQETGTGELFF. CDR3 coding DNA: TGTGCCAGCAGCCAGGAGACAGGGACCGGGGAGCTGTTTTTT.

This chain uses TRBV18 with TRBJ2-1, with 8 bases aligning to TRBD2. Germline CDR1 is KGHSH and CDR2 is LQKENI. J was trimmed by 7 bases and V by 0 bases; bases with no gene match: 11. The CDR3 extends over 17 amino acids. In nucleotides, the CDR3 is TGTGCCAGCTCACCACCGGGGACTAGTGGGGGGTCAAATGAGCAGTTCTTC. It yields the protein CASSPPGTSGGSNEQFF.

The rearrangement joins TRBV6-5 to TRBJ1-2, with a tentative D call TRBD1 (5 bases). CDR3 size: 14 residues. V was cut by 4 bases and J by 7 bases, with 16 bases left in between. Germline lookup yields CDR1 MNHEY and CDR2 SVGAGI. Here the CDR3 DNA reads TGTGCCAGCAGTTCGGGGACCGGAGGGCTTGGCTACACCTTC. Translation: CASSSGTGGLGYTF.

The chain is built from TRBV11-2 and TRBJ2-7; D unresolved. Germline lookup yields CDR1 SGHAT and CDR2 FQNNGV. The CDR3 contains 12 residues. The V and J ends lost 4 bases and 5 bases respectively, with 9 bases between them. Here the CDR3 reads CASSSGWDEQYF. The CDR3 DNA is TGTGCCAGCAGCTCCGGGTGGGACGAGCAGTACTTC.

This clone came up once. The J gene is TRBJ2-5, the V gene TRBV7-6, with D possibly TRBD2 on 7 matching bases. CDR1 is SGHVS and CDR2 is FNYEAQ in the germline V gene. The CDR3 consists of 17 residues. The V end was cut by 5 bases, the J end by 4 bases, with 23 bases between. As DNA, the CDR3 is TGTGCCAGCAGCCTCGGGGCTTTAGTGGGGGGGCGAGAGACCCAGTACTTC. This sequence encodes CASSLGALVGGRETQYF.

Comments on this clone: Additional DNA sequences in this sample encode the identical CDR3. This chain joins TRBV11-2 and TRBJ2-7; D is ambiguous. The CDR3 spans 11 residues. Germline V gives CDR1 SGHAT, CDR2 FQNNGV. The V gene lost 3 bases and the J gene lost 3 bases, with 3 bases spanning the gap. The CDR3 nucleotides read TGTGCCAGCAGCTTCCTCTACGAGCAGTACTTC. This encodes CASSFLYEQYF.

For the CDR3, the DNA is TGCGCCAGCAGGCAGCAAACAGGGGCTGAAGCTTTCTTT. It is translated as CASRQQTGAEAFF. The chain employs TRBV4-1 and TRBJ1-1; TRBD1 matches at 7 bases. The CDR3 has 13 residues. Germline CDR1 reads MGHRA; CDR2 reads YSYEKL. After removal of 6 bases from V and 6 bases from J, the junction contained 7 bases not matched to a gene.

V gene TRBV5-1 combines with J gene TRBJ2-1, with D hard to call. The CDR3 is 15 residues long. The germline V gene encodes CDR1 SGHRS and CDR2 YFSETQ. The V gene lost 0 bases and the J gene lost 7 bases, with 14 bases spanning the gap. CDR3 coding DNA: TGCGCCAGCAGCTTGGACTTGATCTCCCGAAATGAGCAGTTCTTC. Protein product: CASSLDLISRNEQFF.

The V gene is TRBV5-1, the J gene TRBJ2-7, with 12 bases lining up with TRBD1. The germline V gene encodes CDR1 SGHRS and CDR2 YFSETQ. CDR3 length equals 14 residues. With V trimmed by 4 bases and J by 7 bases, 6 bases remained unmatched. The CDR3 sequence: CASSPGQGAEEQYF. The CDR3 DNA reads TGCGCCAGCAGCCCGGGACAGGGGGCAGAAGAGCAGTACTTC.

The CDR3 coding sequence is TGCGCCAGCAGTATAGTGGGGGGGTACCAAGAGACCCAGTACTTC. Translation: CASSIVGGYQETQYF. The chain links TRBV5-1 to TRBJ2-5, with 7 bases aligning to TRBD2. V was clipped by 5 bases and J by 0 bases; unmatched bases: 7. Germline V lookup: CDR1 SGHRS, CDR2 YFSETQ. The CDR3 is 15 residues long.

V and J are TRBV27 and TRBJ2-7; D not resolved. The V gene lost 1 base and the J gene lost 0 bases, with 7 bases spanning the gap. CDR3 length: 14 residues. Per germline, CDR1 MNHEY and CDR2 SMNVEV (reference sequence). CDR3 DNA sequence: TGTGCCAGCAGTTTATTGACGGGCTCCTACGAGCAGTACTTC. Translated, it gives CASSLLTGSYEQYF.

This clone was found a few times. The V and J genes are TRBV6-6 and TRBJ1-3, with TRBD1 matching over 11 bases. CDR1 and CDR2 (germline): MNHNY, SVGAGI (reference sequence). This CDR3 is 15 amino acids long. V gave up 6 bases and J gave up 3 bases; unmatched junction bases: 4. The CDR3 DNA reads TGTGCCAGCAGCCCGGGACAGGGGGTTGGAAACACCATATATTTT. This sequence encodes CASSPGQGVGNTIYF.

The chain uses TRBV27 and TRBJ2-7, with TRBD1 matching over 7 bases. The CDR3 covers 13 residues. Germline CDR1 reads MNHEY; CDR2 reads SMNVEV (reference sequence). The junction had 4 bases not matched to a gene; V was cut back by 5 bases and J by 3 bases. This CDR3 reads CASSPGQNYEQYF. The CDR3 bases are TGTGCCAGCAGTCCGGGACAGAACTACGAGCAGTACTTC.